This record looks at one T cell receptor beta chain sequence and its context. The antigen remains undetermined. The repertoire was sequenced with immunoSEQ multiplex PCR; TCRdb's copy has only in-frame clones and lacks some. Here the sample spans over 300,000 clones, around nine tenths being singletons. Trimming shortened V by 6 bases and J by 10 bases, and 20 bases separated the two germline ends. CDR1 and CDR2 (germline): MDHEN, SYDVKM. There are 14 residues in the CDR3. This sample stems from a study of shared clonotypes between healthy human individuals. Whole-study findings and limits: Non-shared clonotypes were found to have lower generation probabilities than the clonotypes that were shared by all four of the sorted-subset donors.

This receptor was taken from a man aged 18 to 29 in good health. The sample taken for sequencing was memory CD8+ T cells sorted from blood. Sample subset: CD45RO+ cells pooled with CCR7-negative TemRA cells. The chain links TRBV28 to TRBJ2-3; D possibly corresponds to TRBD2 (5 bases). The DNA for the CDR3 is TGTGCCAGCAGCTGTCTCAGAGGGTGGTGGGCGCAGTATTTT. This codes for CASSCLRGWWAQYF.